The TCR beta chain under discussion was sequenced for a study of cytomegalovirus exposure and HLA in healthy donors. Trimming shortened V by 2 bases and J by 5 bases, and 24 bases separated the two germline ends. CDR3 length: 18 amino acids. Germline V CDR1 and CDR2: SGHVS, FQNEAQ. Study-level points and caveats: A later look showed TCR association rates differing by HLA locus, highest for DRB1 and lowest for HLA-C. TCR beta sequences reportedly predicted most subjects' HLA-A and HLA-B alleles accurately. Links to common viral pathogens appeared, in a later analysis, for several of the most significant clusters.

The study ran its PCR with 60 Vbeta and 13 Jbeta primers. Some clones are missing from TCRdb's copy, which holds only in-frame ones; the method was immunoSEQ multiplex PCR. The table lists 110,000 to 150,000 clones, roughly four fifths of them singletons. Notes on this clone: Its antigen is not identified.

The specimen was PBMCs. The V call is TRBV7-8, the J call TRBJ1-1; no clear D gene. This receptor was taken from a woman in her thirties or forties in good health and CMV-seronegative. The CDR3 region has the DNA TGTGCCAGCAGCTTAAGAGTCTGGGTGATGAGGGCGGGTACTGAAGCTTTCTTT. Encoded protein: CASSLRVWVMRAGTEAFF.